The 12 T cell receptor beta chains listed next were all sequenced from one sample in a study of blood T cell repertoires in COVID-19. Sequenced by immunoSEQ multiplex PCR; TCRdb stores in-frame clones only, minus some. The sample comprises 110,000 to 150,000 clones, 80% of which are singletons, and 3.5% rests with the top ten. The specimen sequenced was peripheral blood. All receptors derive from a man aged 70 or older who had recovered from COVID-19.

CDR3 loop: CASSFGAYNSPLHF. The CDR3 DNA follows: TGTGCCAGCAGCTTCGGGGCCTATAATTCACCCCTCCACTTT. This chain uses TRBV7-9 with TRBJ1-6; D call uncertain. Germline V lookup: CDR1 SEHNR, CDR2 FQNEAQ (reference sequence). The CDR3 consists of 14 residues. The germline V and J ends were trimmed by 3 bases and 2 bases, with 5 bases remaining between them.

This sequence joins TRBV7-9 and TRBJ1-1; unclear D gene. This CDR3 comprises 15 residues. V lost 1 base and J 4 bases, leaving 13 bases between the germline ends. From germline, CDR1 is SEHNR and CDR2 FQNEAQ (reference sequence). CDR3 nucleotide sequence: TGTGCCAGCAGCTTAGTTCTCGGGATGACCACTGAAGCTTTCTTT. It specifies CASSLVLGMTTEAFF.

V usage is TRBV25-1 and J usage is TRBJ2-1, with unresolved D. This CDR3 is 14 amino acids long. Germline CDR1 reads MGHDK; CDR2 reads SYGVNS. V was pared by 2 bases and J by 3 bases, with 8 bases between. Here the CDR3 DNA reads TGTGCCAGCAGTGAACAGTCCAGCTACAATGAGCAGTTCTTC. Residues: CASSEQSSYNEQFF.

The chain links TRBV5-1 to TRBJ2-3; 9 bases map to TRBD1. Losses at the gene ends were 2 bases for V and 3 bases for J; bases not matched to a gene: 4. The CDR3 length is 15 residues. Germline values: CDR1 SGHRS, CDR2 YFSETQ. The CDR3 loop is CASSLQGAGTDTQYF. CDR3 bases: TGCGCCAGCAGCTTACAGGGGGCAGGGACAGATACGCAGTATTTT. Complete variable domain (other parts from reference TRBV5-1 and TRBJ2-3): KAGVTQTPRYLIKTRGQQVTLSCSPISGHRSVSWYQQTPGQGLQFLFEYFSETQRNKGNFPGRFSGRQFSNSRSEMNVSTLELGDSALYLCASSLQGAGTDTQYFGPGTRLTVL.

The gene calls are TRBV29-1 and TRBJ2-1, with D possibly being TRBD1 (5 bases). The V end lost 2 bases, the J end lost 0 bases, and 8 bases lay between the germline ends. Germline CDR1 reads SQVTM; CDR2 reads ANQGSEA. The length of the CDR3 is 14 residues. The DNA for the CDR3 is TGCAGCGTTGAAAGCAGGGTCTCCTACAATGAGCAGTTCTTC. Amino acid sequence: CSVESRVSYNEQFF.

The rearrangement uses TRBV4-1 and TRBJ1-2; 7 bases agree with TRBD1. CDR1 MGHRA and CDR2 YSYEKL come from the germline V gene. Germline trimming cut 4 bases from V and 4 bases from J; bases unmatched to any gene: 6. CDR3 length equals 14 residues. The DNA for the CDR3 is TGCGCCAGCAGCCCTACAGGGGAAAGCTATGGCTACACCTTC. This sequence encodes CASSPTGESYGYTF.

The gene calls are TRBV9 and TRBJ2-1; the match to TRBD2 covers 12 bases. The junction had 11 bases not matched to a gene; V was cut back by 0 bases and J by 7 bases. This CDR3 contains 18 residues. The germline V gene encodes CDR1 SGDLS and CDR2 YYNGEE. CDR3 in DNA: TGTGCCAGCAGCGTAGAAGCTAGCGGGAGGGCCGTATGGAATGAGCAGTTCTTC. Residues: CASSVEASGRAVWNEQFF.

The chain's CDR3 is CASSQDHLAGAIEQYF. CDR3 coding DNA: TGCGCCAGCAGCCAAGATCATCTAGCGGGAGCCATAGAACAGTACTTC. The chain carries TRBV4-3 and TRBJ2-7; 10 bases map to TRBD2. CDR3 length: 16 amino acids. Germline V gene sequence: CDR1 LGHNA, CDR2 YSLEER. V lost 0 bases to trimming and J lost 10 bases; unmatched junction nucleotides: 12.

The chain carries TRBV7-2 and TRBJ2-7; 10 bases agree with TRBD2. This CDR3 has 16 amino acids. After removal of 5 bases from V and 0 bases from J, the junction contained 7 bases not matched to a gene. Germline CDR1 and CDR2: SGHTA and FQGNSA. The CDR3 DNA reads TGTGCCAGCAGCGGACCGACTAGCGGGCGCTCCTACGAGCAGTACTTC. The encoded protein is CASSGPTSGRSYEQYF.

V and J are TRBV10-3 and TRBJ2-1; TRBD2 is a possible D gene (5 bases). V lost 3 bases and J lost 8, with 14 bases in between. The CDR3 sequence is 14 residues long. Germline CDR1 reads ENHRY; CDR2 reads SYGVKD. CDR3 region: CAISELVPPDEQFF. DNA for the CDR3: TGTGCCATCAGTGAACTAGTTCCCCCCGATGAGCAGTTCTTC.

This chain joins TRBV3-1 (or the pseudogene TRBV3-2) and TRBJ2-1; tentative D call: TRBD2 (5 bases). Between the trimmed V and J ends, which lost 3 bases and 0 bases, there was a span of 15 bases. The CDR3 is made up of 17 amino acids. The germline gives CDR1 LGHDT, CDR2 YNNKEL (reference sequence). The CDR3, as DNA: TGTGCCAGCAGCCACCAGAGGGCGGCGGGCTCCTACAATGAGCAGTTCTTC. Amino acids: CASSHQRAAGSYNEQFF.

The rearrangement joins TRBV5-8 to TRBJ2-4, with 7 bases that match TRBD2. Germline CDR1 reads SGHTS; CDR2 reads YDEGEE. The CDR3 runs 14 residues. The J segment lost 8 bases and the V segment lost 0 bases, leaving 5 bases of the junction unmatched. The DNA of the CDR3 is TGTGCCAGCAGCTTGGGCGAAGGGAGGGACATTCAGTACTTC. Protein product: CASSLGEGRDIQYF.